The text below deals with one T cell receptor (beta chain). Its recognized antigen is unknown. Qualities for individual bases were not recorded, and no much larger clone is one base off. This sample stems from a study of cytomegalovirus exposure and HLA in healthy donors (dated by TCRdb to 2017 to 2019). At the level of the whole study: According to an earlier analysis of 550 to 700 of the donors, 150 million to 200 million T cells yielded 117 million unique TCR beta sequences and about 280 Gb of sequence data. A separate validation cohort of roughly 120 different subjects was used in addition to the approximately 670-subject first cohort. Of the approximately 400 genotyped donors, 81% were placed in the genetic ancestry cluster associated with self-reported Caucasian donors. Four to six DR-DQ haplotypes were handled as single units for association and clustering, since linkage in the cohort was strong. Genome-wide SNP genotypes for about 65% of the 666 donors were used in a later genetic analysis, which treated that subset as a discovery cohort. The study aimed to test whether signatures of past pathogen exposure could be identified by cataloging public T cell receptors. The study combined high-throughput TCR immunosequencing, statistical association of individual TCRs with disease status, and machine learning to predict cytomegalovirus infection status. In a later analysis, previously published TCR beta repertoires from 666 donors were re-analyzed and high-resolution HLA genotyping was added so that TCR occurrence patterns could be studied. HLA typing covered class I and class II loci at four-digit resolution. An earlier analysis of nearly 600 of the donors applied high-throughput TCR beta sequencing to assess whether each TCR beta V gene segment acted as functional or pseudogenic. The T cell repertoires of 666 subjects were profiled by immunosequencing and related to cytomegalovirus serostatus. Donor age, sex, ethnicity and CMV serostatus were compiled alongside the repertoire data. Every repertoire in the discovery cohort had been generated on one and the same sequencing platform. In the later analysis, no new phenotypic data were used to find candidate immune exposures; instead, reliance was placed on TCR beta sequences and their occurrence across donors. Approximately 330 gigabases of sequencing data and approximately 91 million unique TCR sequences made up an early release that covered approximately 650 HLA-typed donors. Across 300 to 500 genotyped donors of the cohort, an average of approximately 240,000 unique TCR beta nucleotide sequences per donor were sequenced, and around 20% of those sequences were non-productive. Typing coverage differed by locus: A, B, C, DRB1 and DQB1 were typed in roughly 620-630 donors, DQA1 in about 500, DPA1 in 600 to 610, and DPB1 in 472. Results the study describes overall, beyond this receptor: The cohort was sequenced for TCR beta chains only, and without alpha or paired-chain data the features that could be detected were limited. Because HLA typing was missing for some donors at each locus, association tests included only the typed subset. In the study, about 150 TCR beta chains were listed as associated with cytomegalovirus. Broadly in line with IMGT annotations, most TCR beta V segments showed up in productive rearrangements about 87% or about 30% of the time in an earlier analysis of 450 to 750 of the donors. Strong co-occurrence of HLA alleles, especially DR and DQ, made assigning TCR associations to individual alleles difficult. While some public TCRs were present in many individuals, most TCR sequences turned up only very rarely across donors. Because counts were too low, some 17 rarely observed V segments, including chromosome 9 orphons, were excluded from the earlier analysis of 587 of the donors. In a later analysis, some 17,000 TCR beta sequences were associated with specific HLA alleles at a false discovery rate of 0.05. According to a later analysis, most CMV-associated TCR beta chains appeared to be HLA-restricted, and the HLA associations seemed to be driven largely by CMV exposure. V-gene and J-gene trimming of TCR beta chains was associated with a missense DCLRE1C variant in a later genetic analysis, and the association was replicated in an independent cohort. According to a later genetic analysis, donors in an Asian-associated ancestry cluster had fewer N-insertions in productive TCRs than the approximately 700-donor mean. A further reported finding was that TCR beta sequences accurately predicted the HLA-A and HLA-B alleles for most subjects in the first cohort. Some IMGT-functional V segments, including TRBV6-2 and TRBV6-3, could not be distinguished by the 87-base-pair reads and were therefore excluded. A group of highly shared sequence variants was considered likely to be a technical artifact of the sequencing pipeline. In both the original and validation cohorts, the classifier was reported to diagnose cytomegalovirus status with high specificity and sensitivity. In a later analysis, several top co-occurrence clusters were reported to appear linked to parvovirus B19, influenza, CMV and Epstein-Barr virus. Linkage disequilibrium might explain the correlated functional status among segregating V segments, but an unknown experimental factor could not be ruled out. In vitro tests confirmed that a few of the cytomegalovirus-associated TCR beta chains recognize cytomegalovirus antigens. Presence/absence analyses assumed roughly uniform sequencing depth across donors, an assumption that may not hold. In a later analysis, HLA-associated TCR beta chains showed more clonal expansion and lower generation probabilities than non-associated chains that were equally common. CMV serostatus was the only immune exposure information available for the cohort. In a later analysis, TCR association rates were found to vary across HLA loci, with the most associated TCRs seen for DRB1 alleles and the fewest for HLA-C alleles. The authors suggested that the approach could potentially be extended to other disease states and immunological phenotypes.

Ends trimmed: V by 6 bases, J by 6 bases; bases unmatched to a gene: 7. Inclusive of the bounding cysteine and phenylalanine, the CDR3 is 13 residues long. Just the 39-base CDR3 DNA is kept, in frame starting at base 1. CDR1 and CDR2 (LNHDA, SQIVND) derive from the germline V gene (reference sequence). The method was the immunoSEQ multiplex PCR assay. For the multiplex PCR, a mixture combining 60 forward primers for TCR Vbeta segments and 13 reverse primers for TCR Jbeta segments was used. Amplification of the CDR3 region of rearranged TCR beta genes was performed with a multiplex PCR assay on genomic DNA. The amplified TCR beta libraries were sequenced on the Illumina HiSeq System as 87-base-pair reads. For the original study's pipeline: In a later analysis, tens of millions of unique TCR beta chains were counted across the 690 or so repertoires, and some 10 million of these chains were shared by at least two donors. Raw reads were error-corrected and collapsed into unique sequences by a nearest-neighbor algorithm in which closely related sequences were merged to remove PCR and sequencing errors. To assign V, D and J gene segments, CDR3 sequences were aligned to IMGT reference sequences. Each retained sequence needed at least a six-nucleotide match to both a V gene segment and a J gene segment. Rearrangements were called productive when the CDR3 lacked stop codons and stayed in frame with V and J; all others were non-productive. CDR3 was defined by IMGT convention, running from the second conserved V-encoded cysteine to the conserved J-encoded phenylalanine. In an earlier analysis of some 550 of the donors, sequences lacking an unambiguous match to a single V gene segment were excluded. In an earlier analysis of some 590 of the donors, a V segment was called functional when productive rearrangements were above 56.7%, and segregating when the standard deviation between donors exceeded 5%. A statistical classification framework was built to diagnose cytomegalovirus status from the catalog of TCR beta chain sequences. In a later analysis, TCR nucleotide sequences were compared against IMGT/GENE-DB human TR gene sequences so that V and J genes could be assigned. In a later analysis, CDR3 sequences and most-parsimonious VDJ recombination scenarios were assigned using the TCRdist pipeline. In a later analysis, each TCR beta chain was defined by its CDR3 amino acid sequence together with its V-gene family, and reads without a unique V-gene family were excluded. To address suspected cross-contamination and a sequencing artifact, a later analysis removed around 590 highly shared, low-generation-probability nucleotide sequences. For each public chain, a later analysis derived a clonal expansion index from normalized ranks of inferred template counts within each repertoire. A later analysis computed generation probabilities with a VDJ recombination model fitted to out-of-frame rearrangements, and checked the results against IGoR. In a later analysis, TCR-TCR, TCR-HLA and TCR-CMV co-occurrence was scored with hypergeometric tests, and a repertoire-size bias correction was applied to TCR pairs. A later analysis estimated false discovery rates by permuting HLA or CMV assignments 20 times. In a later analysis, co-occurring TCRs were grouped using DBSCAN, with TCRdist sequence similarity added in when clustering inside HLA-allele-positive subsets. Repertoires with fewer than 30,000 or more than 120,000 public chains, plus five repertoires with anomalous nucleotide sharing, were excluded from co-occurrence clustering. As stored in TCRdb, this immuneACCESS dataset retains in-frame rearrangements with V and J assigned. A fraction of the clones does not appear; measured against another copy, unresolved V genes explain less than half of the discrepancy, and the remainder lacks a known reason. Clonal size and the V and J genes are those of that table, whereas D and trimming came from the DNA. The sample records tens of thousands of clones, about 70% of which are singletons. The top ten hold approximately 11% of the sample.

The cohort was made up of 650 to 700 healthy bone marrow donors. At the time of sampling, all cohort members were nominally healthy, though unrecorded immune exposures were likely present. The donor was CMV seronegative and belonged to the group of over 300 seronegative cohort members. A peripheral blood sample was collected from each donor, and TCR beta sequencing was performed on peripheral blood mononuclear cells. Genomic DNA extraction from the blood cell samples was performed with the Qiagen DNeasy Blood Extraction Kit. The sequence joins TRBV19 to TRBJ1-1, with 7 central nucleotides matching TRBD1. The sequenced material came from PBMCs. The sequence derives from a woman in her twenties or thirties in good health and CMV-seronegative. This receptor carries the CDR3 CASSSDRAAEAFF. The DNA sequence is TGTGCCAGTAGCTCCGACAGGGCCGCTGAAGCTTTCTTT.